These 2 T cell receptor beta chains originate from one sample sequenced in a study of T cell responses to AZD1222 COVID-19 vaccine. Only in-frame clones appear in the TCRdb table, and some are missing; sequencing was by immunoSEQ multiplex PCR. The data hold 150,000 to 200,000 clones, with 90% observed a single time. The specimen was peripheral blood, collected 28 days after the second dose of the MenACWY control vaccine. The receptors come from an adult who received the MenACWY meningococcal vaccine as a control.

The DNA for the CDR3 is TGTGCCACCAGCAGAGACCGGACAGGGCATCAGCCCCAGCATTTT. Translation: CATSRDRTGHQPQHF. V is TRBV15 and J is TRBJ1-5; 8 nucleotides align to TRBD1. Germline CDR1 and CDR2: LNHNV and YYDKDF (reference sequence). CDR3 length equals 15 residues. J gave up 5 bases and V 0 bases, and 3 bases lay outside the gene matches. Complete variable domain (other parts from reference TRBV15 and TRBJ1-5): DAMVIQNPRYQVTQFGKPVTLSCSQTLNHNVMYWYQQKSSQAPKLLFHYYDKDFNNEADTPDNFQSRRPNTSFCFLDIRSPGLGDTAMYLCATSRDRTGHQPQHFGDGTRLSIL.

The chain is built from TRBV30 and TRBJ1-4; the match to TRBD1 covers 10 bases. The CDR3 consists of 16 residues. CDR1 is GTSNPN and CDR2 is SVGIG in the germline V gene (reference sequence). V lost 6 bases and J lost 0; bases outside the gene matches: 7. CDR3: CACKTGGIATNEKLFF. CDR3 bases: TGTGCCTGTAAGACAGGGGGCATAGCAACTAATGAAAAACTGTTTTTT.